This entry lists 5 T cell receptor beta chains sequenced from one sample in a study of blood T cell repertoires in COVID-19. Method: immunoSEQ multiplex PCR; TCRdb's copy keeps in-frame clones and lacks some. The sample includes 150,000 to 200,000 clones, over 75% seen only once; the top ten take roughly 9%. The specimen sequenced was PBMCs or T cells enriched from blood (not recorded which). The receptors shown here come from a woman between 18 and 30 years old who had recovered from COVID-19.

The chain combines TRBV5-1 with TRBJ2-7; 7 positions agree with TRBD1. The CDR3 has 14 amino acids. The germline V gene has CDR1 SGHRS and CDR2 YFSETQ. V lost 4 bases, J lost 3 bases, and 7 bases stayed unmatched. The CDR3 coding sequence is TGCGCCAGCAGCGTGTCGACAGGGAACTACGAGCAGTACTTC. It yields the protein CASSVSTGNYEQYF.

The rearrangement links TRBV7-6 to TRBJ2-7; 9 bases line up with TRBD2. After removal of 5 bases from V and 4 bases from J, the junction contained 9 bases not matched to a gene. In germline, CDR1 is SGHVS, CDR2 FNYEAQ. CDR3 size: 15 residues. The chain's CDR3 is CASSPIAGAAYEQYF. CDR3 DNA sequence: TGTGCCAGCAGCCCAATAGCGGGAGCGGCGTACGAGCAGTACTTC.

In nucleotides, the CDR3 is TGTGCCAGCAGCCTAACCGGGAATCAGCCCCAGCATTTT. It is translated as CASSLTGNQPQHF. The chain uses TRBV4-2 and TRBJ1-5; D not certain. The CDR3 runs to 13 residues. The germline gives CDR1 LGHNA, CDR2 YNFKEQ. Trimming stripped 4 bases from V and 4 bases from J, with 8 bases between.

This rearrangement joins TRBV27 to TRBJ2-7; 8 bases agree with TRBD2. The trim removed 5 bases at V and 6 bases at J, leaving 6 bases unmatched. The germline V gene has CDR1 MNHEY and CDR2 SMNVEV (reference sequence). CDR3 length equals 13 residues. CDR3 amino acids: CASSLGTSFEQYF. The CDR3 DNA follows: TGTGCCAGCAGTCTCGGGACTAGTTTCGAGCAGTACTTC.

The chain carries TRBV29-1 and TRBJ1-2; 7 bases align to TRBD1. Germline V gives CDR1 SQVTM, CDR2 ANQGSEA. The CDR3 is 12 amino acids. V was clipped by 5 bases and J by 6 bases; unmatched bases: 6. This CDR3 is CSVQDRLHGYTF. The CDR3 DNA reads as TGCAGCGTTCAGGACAGGCTGCATGGCTACACCTTC.